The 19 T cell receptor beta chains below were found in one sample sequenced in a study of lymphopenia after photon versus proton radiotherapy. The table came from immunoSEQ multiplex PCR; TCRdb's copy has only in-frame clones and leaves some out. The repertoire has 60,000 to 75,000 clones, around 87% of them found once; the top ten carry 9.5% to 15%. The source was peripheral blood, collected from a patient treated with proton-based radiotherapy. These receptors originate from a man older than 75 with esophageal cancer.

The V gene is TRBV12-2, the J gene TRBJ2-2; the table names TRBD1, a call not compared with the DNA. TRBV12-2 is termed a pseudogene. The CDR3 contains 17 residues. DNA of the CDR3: TGTGCAAGTCGCTTAGAAGAGGGGGCGCGGTGTACCGGGGACCCCCTTTTT. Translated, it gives CASRLEEGARCTGDPLF.

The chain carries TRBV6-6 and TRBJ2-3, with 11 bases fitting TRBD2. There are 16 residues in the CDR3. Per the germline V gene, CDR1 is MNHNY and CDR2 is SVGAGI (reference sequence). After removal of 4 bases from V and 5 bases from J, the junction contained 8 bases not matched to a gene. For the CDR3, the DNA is TGTGCCAGCAGTTCCCATAGCGGGGGGGCCTTAGATACGCAGTATTTT. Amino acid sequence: CASSSHSGGALDTQYF.

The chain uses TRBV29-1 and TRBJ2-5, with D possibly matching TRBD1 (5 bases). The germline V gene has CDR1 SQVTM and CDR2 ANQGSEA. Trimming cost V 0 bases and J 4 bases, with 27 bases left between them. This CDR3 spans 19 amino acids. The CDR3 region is CSVEDLLETPPGRRETQYF. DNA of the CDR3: TGCAGCGTTGAAGATCTTCTCGAGACCCCACCAGGGCGAAGAGAGACCCAGTACTTC.

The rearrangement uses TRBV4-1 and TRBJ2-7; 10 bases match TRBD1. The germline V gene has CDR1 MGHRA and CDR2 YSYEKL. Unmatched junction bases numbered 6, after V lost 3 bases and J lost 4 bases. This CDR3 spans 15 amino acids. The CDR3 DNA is TGCGCCAGCAGCCATTCCGGGACAGGGGAGTACGAGCAGTACTTC. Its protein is CASSHSGTGEYEQYF.

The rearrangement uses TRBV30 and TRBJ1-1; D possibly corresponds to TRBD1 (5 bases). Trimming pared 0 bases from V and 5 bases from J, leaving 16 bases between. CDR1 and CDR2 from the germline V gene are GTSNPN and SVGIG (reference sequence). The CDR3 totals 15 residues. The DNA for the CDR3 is TGTGCCTGGAGTGTATTTGGGGGAAGGGTGACTGAAGCTTTCTTT. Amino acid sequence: CAWSVFGGRVTEAFF.

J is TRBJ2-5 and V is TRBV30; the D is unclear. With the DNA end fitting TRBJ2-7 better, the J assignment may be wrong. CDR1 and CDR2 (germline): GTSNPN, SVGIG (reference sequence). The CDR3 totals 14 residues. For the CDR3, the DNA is TGTGCCTGGACGCGTAGCCTGAGCTCCTACGAGCAGTACTTC. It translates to CAWTRSLSSYEQYF.

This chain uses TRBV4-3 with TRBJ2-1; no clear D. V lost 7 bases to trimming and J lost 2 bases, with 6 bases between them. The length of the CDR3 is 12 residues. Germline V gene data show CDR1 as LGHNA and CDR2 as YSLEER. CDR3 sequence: CASKSAYNEQFF. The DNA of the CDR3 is TGCGCCAGCAAATCGGCCTACAATGAGCAGTTCTTC.

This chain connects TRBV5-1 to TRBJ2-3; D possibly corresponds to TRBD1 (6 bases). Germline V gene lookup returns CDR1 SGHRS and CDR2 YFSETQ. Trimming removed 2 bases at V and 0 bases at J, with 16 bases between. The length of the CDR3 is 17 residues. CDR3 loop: CASSFRTVRPSTDTQYF. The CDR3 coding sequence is TGCGCCAGCAGCTTCCGGACAGTTCGCCCTAGCACAGATACGCAGTATTTT.

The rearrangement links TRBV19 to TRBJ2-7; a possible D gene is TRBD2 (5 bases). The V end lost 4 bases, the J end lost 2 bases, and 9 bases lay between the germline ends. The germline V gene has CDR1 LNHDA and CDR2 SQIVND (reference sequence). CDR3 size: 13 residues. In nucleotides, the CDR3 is TGTGCCAGTAGTAAGAGCGGTCCCTACGAGCAGTACTTC. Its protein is CASSKSGPYEQYF.

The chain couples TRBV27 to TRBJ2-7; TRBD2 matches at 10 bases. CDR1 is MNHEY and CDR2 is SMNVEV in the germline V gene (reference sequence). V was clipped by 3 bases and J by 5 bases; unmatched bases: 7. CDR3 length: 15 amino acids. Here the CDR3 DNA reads TGTGCCAGCAGTTTGGTCGCTAGCGGGAGACACGAGCAGTACTTC. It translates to CASSLVASGRHEQYF.

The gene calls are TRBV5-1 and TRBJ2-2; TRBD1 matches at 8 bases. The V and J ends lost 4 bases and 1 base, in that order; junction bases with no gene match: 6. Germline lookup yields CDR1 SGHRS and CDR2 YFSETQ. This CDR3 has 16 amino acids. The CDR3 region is CASSPTGQGNTGELFF. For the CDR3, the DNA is TGCGCCAGCAGCCCCACTGGACAGGGGAACACCGGGGAGCTGTTTTTT.

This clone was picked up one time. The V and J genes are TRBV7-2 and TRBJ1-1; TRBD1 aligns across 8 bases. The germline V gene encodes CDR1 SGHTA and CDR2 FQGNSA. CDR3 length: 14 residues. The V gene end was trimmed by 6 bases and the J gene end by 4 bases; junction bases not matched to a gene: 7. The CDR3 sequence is CASRGNRGSTEAFF. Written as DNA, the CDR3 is TGTGCCAGCAGGGGGAACAGGGGGAGCACTGAAGCTTTCTTT.

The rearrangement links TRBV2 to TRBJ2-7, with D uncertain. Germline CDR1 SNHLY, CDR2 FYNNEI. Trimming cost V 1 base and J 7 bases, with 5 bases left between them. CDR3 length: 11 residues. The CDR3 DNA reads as TGTGCCAGCAGTGAAGGGCGGGAGCAGTACTTC. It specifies CASSEGREQYF.

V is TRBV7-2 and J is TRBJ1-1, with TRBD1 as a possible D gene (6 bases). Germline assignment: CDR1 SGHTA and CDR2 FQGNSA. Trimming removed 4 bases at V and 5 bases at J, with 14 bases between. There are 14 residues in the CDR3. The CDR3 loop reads CASSSSRGHTEAFF. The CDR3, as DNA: TGTGCCAGCAGCTCGTCTAGGGGACATACTGAAGCTTTCTTT. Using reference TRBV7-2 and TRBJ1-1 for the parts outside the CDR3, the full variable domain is GAGVSQSPSNKVTEKGKDVELRCDPISGHTALYWYRQSLGQGLEFLIYFQGNSAPDKSGLPSDRFSAERTGGSVSTLTIQRTQQEDSAVYLCASSSSRGHTEAFFGQGTRLTVV.

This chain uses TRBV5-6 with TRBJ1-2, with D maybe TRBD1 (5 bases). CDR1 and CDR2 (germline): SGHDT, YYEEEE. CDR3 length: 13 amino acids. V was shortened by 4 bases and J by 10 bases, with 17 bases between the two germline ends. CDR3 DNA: TGTGCCAGCAGCCCCCCGGGGGTCTTTGACTACACCTTC. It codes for CASSPPGVFDYTF.

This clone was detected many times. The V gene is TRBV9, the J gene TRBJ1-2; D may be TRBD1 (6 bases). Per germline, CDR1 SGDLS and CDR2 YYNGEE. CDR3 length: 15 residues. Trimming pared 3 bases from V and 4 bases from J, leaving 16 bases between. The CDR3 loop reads CASSASPTGTYGYTF. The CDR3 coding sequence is TGTGCCAGCAGCGCTTCCCCGACAGGCACCTATGGCTACACCTTC. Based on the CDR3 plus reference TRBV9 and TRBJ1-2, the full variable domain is DSGVTQTPKHLITATGQRVTLRCSPRSGDLSVYWYQQSLDQGLQFLIQYYNGEERAKGNILERFSAQQFPDLHSELNLSSLELGDSALYFCASSASPTGTYGYTFGSGTRLTVV.

CDR3 nucleotide sequence: TGTGCCAGCACCCCAGGACTAGCGGGAATATACAATGAGCAGTTCTTC. It translates to CASTPGLAGIYNEQFF. This rearrangement joins TRBV7-9 to TRBJ2-1; 12 nucleotides align to TRBD2. Looked up from germline, CDR1 is SEHNR and CDR2 is FQNEAQ (reference sequence). The CDR3 is 16 residues long. Losses at the gene ends were 7 bases for V and 4 bases for J; bases not matched to a gene: 8. Looking up the rest from reference TRBV7-9 and TRBJ2-1 gives the full variable domain: DTGVSQNPRHKITKRGQNVTFRCDPISEHNRLYWYRQTLGQGPEFLTYFQNEAQLEKSRLLSDRFSAERPKGSFSTLEIQRTEQGDSAMYLCASTPGLAGIYNEQFFGPGTRLTVL.

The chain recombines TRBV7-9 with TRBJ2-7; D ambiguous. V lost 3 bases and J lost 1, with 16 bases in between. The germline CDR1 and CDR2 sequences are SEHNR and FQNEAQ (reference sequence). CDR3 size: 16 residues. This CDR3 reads CASSFSVQDPSYEQYF. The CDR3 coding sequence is TGTGCCAGCAGCTTTTCTGTGCAGGATCCATCCTACGAGCAGTACTTC.

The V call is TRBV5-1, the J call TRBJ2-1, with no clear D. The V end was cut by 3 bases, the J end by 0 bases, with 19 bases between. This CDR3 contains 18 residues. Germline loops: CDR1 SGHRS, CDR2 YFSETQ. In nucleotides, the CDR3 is TGCGCCAGCAGCTCCCCCCGGGCGGCCAGCGACTCCTACAATGAGCAGTTCTTC. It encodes CASSSPRAASDSYNEQFF.